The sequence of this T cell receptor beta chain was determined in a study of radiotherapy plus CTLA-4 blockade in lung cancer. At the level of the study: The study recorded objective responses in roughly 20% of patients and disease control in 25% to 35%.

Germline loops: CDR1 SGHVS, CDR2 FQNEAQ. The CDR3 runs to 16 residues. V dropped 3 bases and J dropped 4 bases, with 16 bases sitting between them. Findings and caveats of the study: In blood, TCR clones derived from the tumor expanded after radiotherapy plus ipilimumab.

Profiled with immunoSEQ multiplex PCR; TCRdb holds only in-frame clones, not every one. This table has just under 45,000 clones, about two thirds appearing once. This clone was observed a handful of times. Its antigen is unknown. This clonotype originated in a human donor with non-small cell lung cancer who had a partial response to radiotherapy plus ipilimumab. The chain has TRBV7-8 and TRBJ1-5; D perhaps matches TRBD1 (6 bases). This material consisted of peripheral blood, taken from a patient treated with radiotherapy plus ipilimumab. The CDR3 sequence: CASSFEGEGMNQPQHF. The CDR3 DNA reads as TGTGCCAGCAGCTTCGAGGGGGAGGGTATGAATCAGCCCCAGCATTTT.